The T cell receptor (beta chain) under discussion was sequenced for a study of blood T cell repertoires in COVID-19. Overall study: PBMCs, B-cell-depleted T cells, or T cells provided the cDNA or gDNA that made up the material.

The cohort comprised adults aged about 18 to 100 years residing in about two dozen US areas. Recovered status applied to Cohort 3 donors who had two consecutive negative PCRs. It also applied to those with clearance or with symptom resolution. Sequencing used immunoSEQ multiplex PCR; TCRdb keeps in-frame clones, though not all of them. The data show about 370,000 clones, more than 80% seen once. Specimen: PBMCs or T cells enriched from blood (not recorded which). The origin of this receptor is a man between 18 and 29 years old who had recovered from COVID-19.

The CDR3 DNA reads TGTGCCAGCAGCCCGACTCGTTCCGAGCAGTTCTTC. Its translation is CASSPTRSEQFF. The rearrangement links TRBV7-8 to TRBJ2-1; D call uncertain. This CDR3 contains 12 residues. The V end lost 5 bases, the J end lost 10 bases, and 12 bases lay between the germline ends. Germline V lookup: CDR1 SGHVS, CDR2 FQNEAQ.